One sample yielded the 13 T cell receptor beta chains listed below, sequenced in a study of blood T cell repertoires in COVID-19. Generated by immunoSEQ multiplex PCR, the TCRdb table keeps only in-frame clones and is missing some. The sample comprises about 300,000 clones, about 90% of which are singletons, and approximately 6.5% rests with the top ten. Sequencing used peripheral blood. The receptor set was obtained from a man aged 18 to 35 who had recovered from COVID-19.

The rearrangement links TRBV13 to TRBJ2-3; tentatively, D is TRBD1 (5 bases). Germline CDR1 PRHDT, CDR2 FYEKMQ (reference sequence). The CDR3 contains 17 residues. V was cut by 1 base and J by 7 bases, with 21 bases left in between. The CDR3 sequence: CASSLVPGQGESYTQYF. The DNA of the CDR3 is TGTGCCAGCAGCTTAGTGCCAGGGCAGGGCGAGTCATATACGCAGTATTTT.

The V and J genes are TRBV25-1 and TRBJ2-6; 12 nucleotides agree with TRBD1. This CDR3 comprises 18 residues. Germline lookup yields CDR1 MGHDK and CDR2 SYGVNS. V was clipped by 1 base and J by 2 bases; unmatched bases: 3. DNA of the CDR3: TGTGCCAGCAGTGAATGGGACAGGGGGCGAGCTGGGGCCAACGTCCTGACTTTC. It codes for CASSEWDRGRAGANVLTF. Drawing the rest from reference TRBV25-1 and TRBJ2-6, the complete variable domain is EADIYQTPRYLVIGTGKKITLECSQTMGHDKMYWYQQDPGMELHLIHYSYGVNSTEKGDLSSESTVSRIRTEHFPLTLESARPSHTSQYLCASSEWDRGRAGANVLTFGAGSRLTVL.

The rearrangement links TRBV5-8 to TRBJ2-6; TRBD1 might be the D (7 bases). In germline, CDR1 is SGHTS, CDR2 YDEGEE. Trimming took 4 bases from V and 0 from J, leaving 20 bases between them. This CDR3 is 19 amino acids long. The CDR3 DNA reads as TGTGCCAGCAGCCTCCCCCGGGGGACAGCATTCTCTGGGGCCAACGTCCTGACTTTC. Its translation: CASSLPRGTAFSGANVLTF.

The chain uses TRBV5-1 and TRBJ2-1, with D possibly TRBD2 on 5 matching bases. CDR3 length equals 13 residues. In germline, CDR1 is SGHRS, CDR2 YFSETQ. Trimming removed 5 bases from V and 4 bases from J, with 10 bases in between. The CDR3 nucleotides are TGCGCCAGCAGGGGGAGCGGATACAATGAGCAGTTCTTC. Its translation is CASRGSGYNEQFF.

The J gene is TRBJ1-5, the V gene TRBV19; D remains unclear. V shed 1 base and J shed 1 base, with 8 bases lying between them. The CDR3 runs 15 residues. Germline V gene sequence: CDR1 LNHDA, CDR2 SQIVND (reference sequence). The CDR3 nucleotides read TGTGCCAGTAGTATAGTCGGGATAAGCAATCAGCCCCAGCATTTT. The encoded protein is CASSIVGISNQPQHF.

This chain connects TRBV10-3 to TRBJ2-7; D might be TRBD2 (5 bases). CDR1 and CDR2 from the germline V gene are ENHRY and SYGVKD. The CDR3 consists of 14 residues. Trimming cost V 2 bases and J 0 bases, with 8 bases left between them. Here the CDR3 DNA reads TGTGCCATCAGTGAGACGGCGGGCTCCTACGAGCAGTACTTC. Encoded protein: CAISETAGSYEQYF.

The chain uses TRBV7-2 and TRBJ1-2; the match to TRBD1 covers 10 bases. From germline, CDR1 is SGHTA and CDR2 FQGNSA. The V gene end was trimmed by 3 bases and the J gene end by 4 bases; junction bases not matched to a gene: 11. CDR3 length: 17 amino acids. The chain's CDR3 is CASSFDRGTGASYGYTF. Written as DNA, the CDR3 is TGTGCCAGCAGCTTCGACCGTGGGACAGGGGCTTCCTATGGCTACACCTTC.

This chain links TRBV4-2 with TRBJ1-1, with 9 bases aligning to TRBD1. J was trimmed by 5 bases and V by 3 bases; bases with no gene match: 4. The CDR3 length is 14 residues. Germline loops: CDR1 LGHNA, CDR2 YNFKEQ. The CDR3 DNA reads TGTGCCAGCAGCCAGGGACAGGGTCCGACTGAAGCTTTCTTT. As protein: CASSQGQGPTEAFF.

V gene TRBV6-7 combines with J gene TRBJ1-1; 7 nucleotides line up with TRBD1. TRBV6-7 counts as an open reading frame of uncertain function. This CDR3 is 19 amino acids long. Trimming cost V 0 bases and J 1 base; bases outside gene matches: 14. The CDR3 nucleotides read TGTGCCAGCAGTTACTCGAAAGGAGGGGGCCACGATCAGAACACTGAAGCTTTCTTT. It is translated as CASSYSKGGGHDQNTEAFF.

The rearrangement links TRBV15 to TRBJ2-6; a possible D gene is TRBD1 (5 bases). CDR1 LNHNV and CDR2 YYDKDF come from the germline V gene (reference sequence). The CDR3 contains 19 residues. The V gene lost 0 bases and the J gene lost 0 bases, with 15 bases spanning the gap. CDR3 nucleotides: TGTGCCACCAGCAGAGATAAACTGGGGCGGAGCTCTGGGGCCAACGTCCTGACTTTC. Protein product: CATSRDKLGRSSGANVLTF.

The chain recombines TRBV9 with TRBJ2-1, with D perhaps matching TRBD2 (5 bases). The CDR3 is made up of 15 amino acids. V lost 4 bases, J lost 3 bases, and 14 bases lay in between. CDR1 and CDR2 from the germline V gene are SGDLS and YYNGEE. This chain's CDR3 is CASSPGVAGYNEQFF. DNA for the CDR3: TGTGCCAGCAGCCCCGGGGTAGCAGGCTACAATGAGCAGTTCTTC.

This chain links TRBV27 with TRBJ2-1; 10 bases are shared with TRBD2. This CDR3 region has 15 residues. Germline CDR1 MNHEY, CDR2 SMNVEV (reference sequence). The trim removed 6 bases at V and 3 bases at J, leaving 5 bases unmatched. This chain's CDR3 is CASSRAGGHYNEQFF. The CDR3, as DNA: TGTGCCAGCAGCCGAGCGGGAGGGCACTACAATGAGCAGTTCTTC.

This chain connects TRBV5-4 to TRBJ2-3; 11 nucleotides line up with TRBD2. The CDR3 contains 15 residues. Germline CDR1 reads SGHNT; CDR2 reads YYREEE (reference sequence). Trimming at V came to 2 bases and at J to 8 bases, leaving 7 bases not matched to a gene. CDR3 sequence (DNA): TGTGCCAGCAGCTTCGGGACTAGCGGCCAAGTTACGCAGTATTTT. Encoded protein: CASSFGTSGQVTQYF.